The present T cell receptor beta chain was sequenced within a study of blood T cell repertoires in COVID-19. In the study overall: Acute-phase and convalescent COVID-19 samples originated in the United States, Italy and Spain.

TCRdb's table, derived via immunoSEQ multiplex PCR, lists solely in-frame clones and lacks some. The profile shows some 170,000 clones, roughly nine tenths of them singletons. Germline CDR1 and CDR2: KGHSH and LQKENI. The CDR3 has 15 amino acids. Trimming removed 0 bases at V and 2 bases at J, with 10 bases between. Input material: peripheral blood. The chain links TRBV18 to TRBJ1-2; tentative D call: TRBD1 (6 bases). This receptor was identified in a man aged 55 to 70 with active or convalescent COVID-19. In nucleotides, the CDR3 is TGTGCCAGCTCACCACCCGGGACACCGAACTATGGCTACACCTTC. This codes for CASSPPGTPNYGYTF.